This T cell receptor beta chain was documented in a study of blood T cells in healthy people across ages. PCR was performed a second time for about 7 to 12 cycles using a sample-barcoded 5' primer and a J-beta primer mix. TCRdb ran MiXCR on the 5' RACE reads and lists one entry per CDR3 protein. The sample includes roughly 700,000 distinct CDR3 sequences, approximately 50% of them seen just once. The CDR3 extends over 14 amino acids. V lost 5 bases to trimming and J lost 7 bases, with 15 bases between them. This clonotype was seen once. The V gene is TRBV12-3 or TRBV12-4, the J gene TRBJ2-4, with D perhaps assigned TRBD1 or TRBD2 (5 bases each). The receptor comes from a woman aged 60-75 years in good health. The sample comprised blood. The CDR3: CASSRAGPGNIQYF. In DNA, the CDR3 is TGTGCCAGCAGTAGGGCAGGGCCGGGGAACATTCAGTACTTC.